This T cell receptor beta chain was captured in a study of blood T cell repertoires in COVID-19. Study context: PBMCs, B-cell-depleted T cells, or T cells provided the cDNA or gDNA that made up the material.

Sequencing used immunoSEQ multiplex PCR; TCRdb keeps in-frame clones, though not all of them. The table lists 300,000 to 400,000 clones, 75% to 85% of them singletons. From germline, CDR1 is SGHVS and CDR2 FNYEAQ. The CDR3 is made up of 17 amino acids. J lost 6 bases, V lost 5 bases, and 15 bases had no gene match. The V gene is TRBV7-6, the J gene TRBJ2-2; 7 nucleotides line up with TRBD1. The sample taken for sequencing was peripheral blood. This clonotype was sampled from a human donor in a cohort sampled during active COVID-19. CDR3 sequence (DNA): TGTGCCAGCAGCCCCAGGTCCGGGACAGTTATGTCCGGGGAGCTGTTTTTT. Amino acids: CASSPRSGTVMSGELFF.